This record concerns one T cell receptor beta chain sequence. In the source study's methods: Using reference gene primer amplification, nucleated cell counts were estimated. Repertoires were generated with immunoSEQ multiplex PCR, while TCRdb's copy carries only in-frame clones and drops some. V and J calls and clone size are as listed in that table; D and trimming were resolved from the DNA. The sample lists about 120,000 clones, 86% occurring once. The data were taken from a study of blood T cell repertoires in COVID-19. Germline loops: CDR1 SGHVS, CDR2 FQNEAQ. Trimming took 5 bases from V and 5 from J, leaving 9 bases between them. This CDR3 is 13 amino acids long.

The chain employs TRBV7-8 and TRBJ2-2, with a tentative D call TRBD1 (6 bases). The source is a man between 35 and 55 years old with acute or convalescent COVID-19. The specimen sequenced was peripheral blood. CDR3 residues: CASSPTGTGELFF. CDR3 in DNA: TGTGCCAGCAGCCCTACAGGGACCGGGGAGCTGTTTTTT. The full variable domain, with the rest looked up from reference TRBV7-8 and TRBJ2-2, is GAGVSQSPRYKVAKRGQDVALRCDPISGHVSLFWYQQALGQGPEFLTYFQNEAQLDKSGLPSDRFFAERPEGSVSTLKIQRTQQEDSAVYLCASSPTGTGELFFGEGSRLTVL.